The 23 T cell receptor beta chains below come from one sample, sequenced in a study of T cells in Graves' hyperthyroidism and ophthalmopathy. It was RNA transcripts that yielded the amplified TCR beta CDR3 regions. TCR CDR3 regions were first amplified by RT-PCR with HTBI primers. TCRdb itself ran the multiplex PCR reads through MiXCR, one entry per CDR3 protein. The sample has 600,000 or so distinct CDR3 sequences, 13% to 15% seen once. The sequencing input was blood. The origin of the receptors is a woman between 18 and 29 years old with Graves' ophthalmopathy.

This clonotype has a count of ten or more. This chain connects TRBV7-9 to TRBJ2-1, with D perhaps matching TRBD2 (5 bases). Trimming took off 5 bases at V and 2 bases at J, with 19 bases between the two ends. The germline V gene has CDR1 SEHNR and CDR2 FQNEAQ (reference sequence). The CDR3 totals 17 residues. CDR3 region: CASSEKWRALAYNEQFF. The CDR3 nucleotides read TGTGCCAGCAGCGAAAAATGGCGGGCCCTAGCCTACAATGAGCAGTTCTTC.

This clonotype was picked up many times. The chain is built from TRBV12-3 or TRBV12-4 and TRBJ2-5, with 11 bases that match TRBD2. This CDR3 has 15 residues. Trimming removed 0 bases from V and 8 bases from J; junction bases left unmatched: 5. CDR3 sequence: CASSLAVLAGETQYF. DNA of the CDR3: TGTGCCAGCAGTTTAGCCGTACTAGCGGGAGAAACCCAGTACTTC.

Points on this clonotype: Germline and junction disagree at one end, which may indicate a read error. The rearrangement links TRBV6-1 to TRBJ2-1, with 12 bases fitting TRBD2. Germline V gives CDR1 MNHNS, CDR2 SASEGT. The CDR3 extends over 19 amino acids. The CDR3 DNA is TGTGCCAGCCGTGAAAGGCCTAGCGGGAGGGAGGAGTCCTACAATGAGCAGTTCTTC. Translation: CASRERPSGREESYNEQFF.

The chain combines TRBV19 with TRBJ2-7, with 7 positions matching TRBD1. Germline V lookup: CDR1 LNHDA, CDR2 SQIVND (reference sequence). The CDR3 has 14 amino acids. V dropped 4 bases and J dropped 4; count of bases not matched to a gene: 7. In DNA form, the CDR3 reads TGTGCCAGTAGTACGGCGGCAGGGGGATACGAGCAGTACTTC. It encodes CASSTAAGGYEQYF.

This clonotype has more than one count but fewer than ten. Just one base apart from a much larger clone, this may be a read error. V gene TRBV2 combines with J gene TRBJ2-7, with 8 bases fitting TRBD1. There are 15 residues in the CDR3. V lost 6 bases, J lost 5 bases, and 12 bases stayed unmatched. CDR1 SNHLY and CDR2 FYNNEI come from the germline V gene. Here the CDR3 reads CASRVIGQGTDEQYF. For the CDR3, the DNA is TGTGCCAGCAGGGTCATCGGACAGGGTACGGACGAGCAGTACTTC.

The chain combines TRBV20-1 with TRBJ2-2, with 10 bases fitting TRBD1. The CDR3 consists of 17 residues. After removal of 1 base from V and 4 bases from J, the junction contained 9 bases not matched to a gene. Germline lookup yields CDR1 DFQATT and CDR2 SNEGSKA (reference sequence). DNA of the CDR3: TGCAGTGCTAGAGCCGAGCCGGGACAGGGGAGCACCGGGGAGCTGTTTTTT. It translates to CSARAEPGQGSTGELFF.

This clonotype was counted at least ten times. This chain connects TRBV20-1 to TRBJ1-1; tentatively, D is TRBD1 (5 bases). V shed 3 bases and J shed 0 bases, with 11 bases lying between them. The length of the CDR3 is 14 residues. Germline V lookup: CDR1 DFQATT, CDR2 SNEGSKA (reference sequence). CDR3 residues: CSASEPGLNTEAFF. Here the CDR3 DNA reads TGCAGTGCTAGCGAGCCAGGGCTGAACACTGAAGCTTTCTTT.

There are a few counts of this clonotype. V gene TRBV4-3 combines with J gene TRBJ2-7; D might be TRBD1 (6 bases). CDR3 length: 17 amino acids. CDR1 and CDR2 (germline): LGHNA, YSLEER. Trimming took off 0 bases at V and 7 bases at J, with 22 bases between the two ends. The CDR3 region has the DNA TGCGCCAGCAGCCAAGATTCTAGTACGCCAGCTAGGGGGGAGCAGTACTTC. Protein: CASSQDSSTPARGEQYF.

At least ten counts were recorded for this clonotype. The chain recombines TRBV6-1 with TRBJ1-2; D unresolved. The CDR3 covers 15 residues. Looked up from germline, CDR1 is MNHNS and CDR2 is SASEGT. V shed 6 bases and J shed 3 bases, with 17 bases lying between them. In nucleotides, the CDR3 is TGTGCCAGCAGCCCACCCCATCTGGCGGACTATGGCTACACCTTC. It is translated as CASSPPHLADYGYTF.

Many counts were recorded for this clonotype. This chain uses TRBV6-5 with TRBJ2-1; the match to TRBD1 covers 7 bases. This CDR3 spans 15 amino acids. J gave up 7 bases and V 2 bases, and 8 bases lay outside the gene matches. Per germline, CDR1 MNHEY and CDR2 SVGAGI. CDR3 bases: TGTGCCAGCAGTTACAACAGGGGAACGGCGAATGAGCAGTTCTTC. Its translation: CASSYNRGTANEQFF.

About this clonotype itself: No conserved phenylalanine or tryptophan ends this CDR3, so it is likely a read error. This sequence joins TRBV7-9 and TRBJ2-1; 7 bases line up with TRBD1. The CDR3 has 20 residues. J lost 0 bases, V lost 2 bases, and 16 bases had no gene match. The germline gives CDR1 SEHNR, CDR2 FQNEAQ (reference sequence). The CDR3 bases are TGTGCCAGCAGCTTAAGGGGGCAGCTCCTCAAACACAGCTCCTACAATGAGCAGTTCCTC. Protein: CASSLRGQLLKHSSYNEQFL.

In this sample, this clonotype turned up a few times. This chain uses TRBV10-3 with TRBJ1-1; no clear D gene. The CDR3 runs 15 residues. Germline V gene data show CDR1 as ENHRY and CDR2 as SYGVKD. V was pared by 8 bases and J by 1 base, with 17 bases between. CDR3: CAIAPIAKGNTEAFF. Written as DNA, the CDR3 is TGTGCCATCGCCCCAATCGCCAAGGGGAACACTGAAGCTTTCTTT.

This clonotype was recorded at least ten times. J is TRBJ1-1 and V is TRBV28; TRBD1 is a possible D gene (5 bases). V was cut by 3 bases and J by 1 base, with 12 bases left in between. Germline values: CDR1 MDHEN, CDR2 SYDVKM. The CDR3 runs to 15 residues. The CDR3 DNA sequence: TGTGCCAGCAGTTTTGGCAGGGTGGCGAACACTGAAGCTTTCTTT. Residues: CASSFGRVANTEAFF. Using reference TRBV28 and TRBJ1-1 for the parts outside the CDR3, the full variable domain is DVKVTQSSRYLVKRTGEKVFLECVQDMDHENMFWYRQDPGLGLRLIYFSYDVKMKEKGDIPEGYSVSREKKERFSLILESASTNQTSMYLCASSFGRVANTEAFFGQGTRLTVV.

This sequence joins TRBV11-2 and TRBJ2-5, with TRBD2 matching over 11 bases. The V segment lost 8 bases and the J segment 4 bases; nucleotides outside the gene matches: 9. The CDR3 is 15 residues long. Germline assignment: CDR1 SGHAT and CDR2 FQNNGV. The CDR3 is CASFWASGRPETQYF. Here the CDR3 DNA reads TGTGCCAGCTTCTGGGCTAGCGGGAGGCCAGAGACCCAGTACTTC.

This clonotype came up a few times. This chain connects TRBV24-1 to TRBJ2-1; TRBD1 or TRBD2 may be the D gene (5 bases each). The germline V and J ends were trimmed by 4 bases and 3 bases, with 12 bases remaining between them. This CDR3 comprises 15 residues. The V gene's germline CDR1 is KGHDR and CDR2 SFDVKD. The CDR3, as DNA: TGTGCCACCAGTGAAACCCGGGACCTCTACAATGAGCAGTTCTTC. Protein sequence: CATSETRDLYNEQFF.

This chain joins TRBV6-2 or TRBV6-3 and TRBJ1-1, with a tentative D call TRBD1 (5 bases). The V and J ends lost 6 bases and 7 bases respectively, with 15 bases between them. CDR3 size: 13 residues. Germline lookup yields CDR1 MNHEY and CDR2 SVGEGT. This CDR3 is CASSNGGSREAFF. CDR3 DNA sequence: TGTGCCAGCAGCAATGGGGGGTCGCGTGAAGCTTTCTTT.

In this sample, this clonotype turned up a few times. V is TRBV7-9 and J is TRBJ2-1; TRBD2 matches at 10 bases. Germline V CDR1 and CDR2: SEHNR, FQNEAQ (reference sequence). The CDR3 spans 18 residues. Trimming at V came to 1 base and at J to 7 bases, leaving 13 bases not matched to a gene. CDR3 bases: TGTGCCAGCAGCTTAGGGTACGAGCGGGAGGGCCTAAGAAATGAGCAGTTCTTC. Translation gives CASSLGYEREGLRNEQFF.

This clonotype was found a few times. This rearrangement joins TRBV4-1 to TRBJ2-3; D assignment may be TRBD1 or TRBD2 (5 bases each). The CDR3 contains 15 residues. Trimming stripped 4 bases from V and 0 bases from J, with 11 bases between. Germline CDR1 reads MGHRA; CDR2 reads YSYEKL. As DNA, the CDR3 is TGCGCCAGCAGCCGGGGGATCTCTAGCACAGATACGCAGTATTTT. This encodes CASSRGISSTDTQYF.

This clonotype was counted many times. V and J are TRBV7-2 and TRBJ2-3; 14 nucleotides align to TRBD2. This CDR3 spans 18 amino acids. With 5 bases clipped from V and 4 bases from J, the junction kept 11 bases outside the gene matches. Germline loops: CDR1 SGHTA, CDR2 FQGNSA. For the CDR3, the DNA is TGTGCCAGCAGCACGACTAGCGGGAGGGCCCTTCGAGCAGATACGCAGTATTTT. It translates to CASSTTSGRALRADTQYF.

This chain links TRBV29-1 with TRBJ2-7; no reliable D call. V lost 7 bases, J lost 2 bases, and 12 bases lay in between. The CDR3 extends over 12 amino acids. The germline V gene encodes CDR1 SQVTM and CDR2 ANQGSEA. The CDR3 coding sequence is TGCAGCGCTGGGCCAGGTCCCTACGAGCAGTACTTC. It translates to CSAGPGPYEQYF.

This clonotype occurred many times. The chain carries TRBV11-1 and TRBJ2-1; tentatively, D is TRBD1 (6 bases). Germline-derived CDR1 and CDR2 are SGHAT and FQDESV (reference sequence). The CDR3 consists of 13 residues. V lost 5 bases and J 6 bases, leaving 11 bases between the germline ends. This chain's CDR3 is CASSLDSSNEQFF. In nucleotides, the CDR3 is TGTGCCAGCAGCCTGGACAGCTCCAATGAGCAGTTCTTC.

This clonotype was detected ten times or more. The genes are TRBV6-6 and TRBJ1-2; D is possibly TRBD1 (5 bases). The V gene's germline CDR1 is MNHNY and CDR2 SVGAGI (reference sequence). With 2 bases removed from V and 2 bases from J, the gap between germline ends came to 9 bases. This CDR3 has 14 residues. CDR3 DNA sequence: TGTGCCAGCAGTTACGAGCAGGGAAACTATGGCTACACCTTC. It codes for CASSYEQGNYGYTF.

The table lists this clonotype with many counts. CDR3 region: CASSFQGAPRYGYTF. The CDR3 region has the DNA TGTGCCAGCAGTTTTCAGGGGGCGCCTCGCTATGGCTACACCTTC. The rearrangement uses TRBV28 and TRBJ1-2; TRBD1 aligns across 8 bases. Germline assignment: CDR1 MDHEN and CDR2 SYDVKM. CDR3 length equals 15 residues. J was trimmed by 4 bases and V by 3 bases; bases with no gene match: 7.